This TCR beta chain was identified during a study of blood T cell repertoires in COVID-19. Study information: In each case, the material was cDNA or gDNA derived from T cells, B-cell-depleted T cells, or PBMCs.

Authors' processing steps: Amplifying reference gene primers gave estimates of nucleated cell counts. Sequenced by immunoSEQ multiplex PCR; TCRdb stores in-frame clones only, minus some. The V and J calls and clone size come from that table; D and trimming were worked out from the DNA. The table shows 60,000 to 80,000 clones, with over 75% occurring only once. The CDR3 consists of 15 residues. CDR1 SGHVS and CDR2 FNYEAQ come from the germline V gene. V lost 5 bases to trimming and J lost 12 bases; unmatched junction nucleotides: 9. The chain has TRBV7-6 and TRBJ2-1; 14 positions agree with TRBD2. This receptor was taken from a man between 45 and 60 years old with acute or convalescent COVID-19. Sequencing was carried out using peripheral blood. The CDR3 loop is CASSGKGTSGGVQFF. The CDR3 DNA follows: TGTGCCAGCAGCGGAAAAGGGACTAGCGGGGGTGTGCAGTTCTTC.